Detailed here is one T cell receptor beta chain. The sample originates from a study of blood T cell repertoires in COVID-19. At the level of the study: Nucleic acid was either cDNA or gDNA, and it came from T cells, B-cell-depleted T cells, or PBMCs.

Profiled with immunoSEQ multiplex PCR; TCRdb holds only in-frame clones, not every one. The profile shows roughly 340,000 clones, around nine tenths of them singletons. The TCR comes from a woman aged 18-35 years who had recovered from COVID-19. The sample consisted of peripheral blood.

Written as DNA, the CDR3 is TGTGCCAGCAGTCCCTATCCCGGACAGGGGCATCTATACGAGCAGTACGTC. This sequence encodes CASSPYPGQGHLYEQYV. The chain employs TRBV27 and TRBJ2-7, with 9 positions matching TRBD1. V was clipped by 5 bases and J by 4 bases; unmatched bases: 15. The CDR3 runs 17 residues. Per germline, CDR1 MNHEY and CDR2 SMNVEV (reference sequence).